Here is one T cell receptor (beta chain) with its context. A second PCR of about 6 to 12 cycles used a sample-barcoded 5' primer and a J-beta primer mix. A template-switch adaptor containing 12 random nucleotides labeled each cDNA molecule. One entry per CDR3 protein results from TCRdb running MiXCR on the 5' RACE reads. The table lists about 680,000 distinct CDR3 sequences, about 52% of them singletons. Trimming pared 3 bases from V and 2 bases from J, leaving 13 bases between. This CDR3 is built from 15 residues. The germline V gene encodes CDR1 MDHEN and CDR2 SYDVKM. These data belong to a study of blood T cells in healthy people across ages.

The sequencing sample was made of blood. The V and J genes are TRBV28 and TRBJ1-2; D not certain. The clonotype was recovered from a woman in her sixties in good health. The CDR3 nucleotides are TGTGCCAGCAGTTTGATACCACAGAGGAACTATGGCTACACCTTC. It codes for CASSLIPQRNYGYTF.